Below are 15 T cell receptor beta chains sequenced from a single sample in a study of T-cell memory formation after mild COVID-19. TCRdb re-analysed the 5' RACE reads in MiXCR, keeping a single row per CDR3 protein. The repertoire holds about 88,000 distinct CDR3 sequences, with about 23% as singletons. The sequencing input was PBMCs or a T cell subset sorted from them (not recorded which). The receptors come from a man between 18 and 29 years old who had mild COVID-19 (a few samples of this study predate the infection). Cell type and time point are not known.

This clonotype was seen only a few times. V gene TRBV7-9 combines with J gene TRBJ2-1, with 11 bases identical to TRBD2. This CDR3 is 15 amino acids long. V was clipped by 3 bases and J by 7 bases; unmatched bases: 5. Germline V lookup: CDR1 SEHNR, CDR2 FQNEAQ (reference sequence). The CDR3 DNA reads TGTGCCAGCAGCTTCTATAGCGGGGGGGAGAATGAGCAGTTCTTC. Translated, it gives CASSFYSGGENEQFF.

J is TRBJ2-7 and V is TRBV5-5; no reliable D call. The V gene lost 2 bases and the J gene lost 7 bases, with 10 bases spanning the gap. Germline V gives CDR1 SGHKS, CDR2 YYEKEE (reference sequence). The CDR3 runs to 12 residues. The CDR3 region is CASSFLGSEQYV. The DNA of the CDR3 is TGTGCCAGCAGCTTTTTGGGCTCGGAGCAGTACGTC.

This clonotype was recorded a few times. V and J are TRBV7-2 and TRBJ1-5; tentative D call: TRBD1 (5 bases). V was shortened by 1 base and J by 4 bases, with 11 bases between the two germline ends. The CDR3 has 15 residues. Germline CDR1 SGHTA, CDR2 FQGNSA. The CDR3 reads CASSLGDSGNQPQHF. Here the CDR3 DNA reads TGTGCCAGCAGCTTAGGGGACTCAGGTAATCAGCCCCAGCATTTT.

The chain recombines TRBV6-5 with TRBJ2-1; 8 bases line up with TRBD1. CDR1 is MNHEY, CDR2 SVGAGI, per germline. The CDR3 is 19 amino acids. With V trimmed by 1 base and J by 0 bases, 11 bases remained unmatched. The DNA for the CDR3 is TGTGCCAGCAGTTACTTGGGCAGGGGGCTGGAAAGCTCCTACAATGAGCAGTTCTTC. Residues: CASSYLGRGLESSYNEQFF.

This clonotype was observed a handful of times. This chain links TRBV25-1 with TRBJ2-7; TRBD2 is a possible D gene (6 bases). V was cut by 8 bases and J by 2 bases, with 10 bases left in between. Germline CDR1 and CDR2: MGHDK and SYGVNS. The CDR3 runs to 12 residues. The CDR3 reads CASGGGAYEQYF. The CDR3 DNA reads TGTGCCAGCGGGGGAGGAGCCTACGAGCAGTACTTC.

The J gene is TRBJ1-2, the V gene TRBV19; TRBD1 matches at 9 bases. This CDR3 is 19 amino acids long. Losses at the gene ends were 6 bases for V and 0 bases for J; bases not matched to a gene: 17. The germline V gene encodes CDR1 LNHDA and CDR2 SQIVND (reference sequence). CDR3 DNA: TGTGCCAGTAGAGATAACGAGGCGGGACAGGGACCCTCTAACTATGGCTACACCTTC. It encodes CASRDNEAGQGPSNYGYTF.

The chain combines TRBV7-8 with TRBJ2-3; D is uncertain. CDR1 is SGHVS, CDR2 FQNEAQ, per germline. Trimming shortened V by 5 bases and J by 4 bases, and 7 bases separated the two germline ends. The CDR3 totals 12 residues. The CDR3 region is CASSLFADTQYF. The CDR3 DNA sequence: TGTGCCAGCAGCCTCTTCGCAGATACGCAGTATTTT.

This clonotype was counted only a few times. V and J are TRBV9 and TRBJ1-1, with a weak D call TRBD1 (5 bases). CDR3 size: 15 residues. Germline V gives CDR1 SGDLS, CDR2 YYNGEE. Trimming cost V 0 bases and J 4 bases, with 13 bases left between them. In DNA form, the CDR3 reads TGTGCCAGCAGCGTAGGAGTCAGGGCGGGCACTGAAGCTTTCTTT. Protein: CASSVGVRAGTEAFF.

The rearrangement links TRBV7-2 to TRBJ2-5, with 7 bases aligning to TRBD2. The V gene end was trimmed by 2 bases and the J gene end by 5 bases; junction bases not matched to a gene: 5. The CDR3 consists of 14 residues. From germline, CDR1 is SGHTA and CDR2 FQGNSA. The CDR3 loop is CASSLRLASETQYF. The CDR3 region has the DNA TGTGCCAGCAGCTTAAGACTAGCCTCGGAGACCCAGTACTTC.

This clonotype showed up just once. This chain uses TRBV29-1 with TRBJ2-3; tentatively, D is TRBD1 or TRBD2 (5 bases each). The CDR3 runs 14 residues. Germline V gene sequence: CDR1 SQVTM, CDR2 ANQGSEA. V shed 7 bases and J shed 1 base, with 15 bases lying between them. CDR3: CSGDPERGTDTQYF. CDR3 DNA sequence: TGCAGCGGGGACCCCGAGCGAGGCACAGATACGCAGTATTTT.

This clonotype appeared a few times. The CDR3 nucleotides read TGCGCCAGCAGCCCGGGACTAGCGGGGGCCCGGGAGCAGTACGTC. This codes for CASSPGLAGAREQYV. The gene calls are TRBV4-1 and TRBJ2-7; 14 bases are shared with TRBD2. The germline gives CDR1 MGHRA, CDR2 YSYEKL. V gave up 4 bases and J gave up 7 bases; unmatched junction bases: 6. CDR3 length: 15 amino acids.

The J gene is TRBJ1-2, the V gene TRBV7-9, with D hard to call. The CDR3 is 14 residues long. CDR1 and CDR2 (germline): SEHNR, FQNEAQ (reference sequence). Trimming took 4 bases from V and 8 from J, leaving 17 bases between them. CDR3 protein: CASSSGGLPHGYTF. CDR3 DNA sequence: TGTGCCAGCAGCTCCGGAGGCCTCCCCCACGGCTACACCTTC.

The rearrangement joins TRBV5-1 to TRBJ2-7; maybe TRBD1 (7 bases). The V and J ends lost 4 bases and 1 base respectively, with 12 bases between them. From germline, CDR1 is SGHRS and CDR2 YFSETQ. This CDR3 is 14 amino acids long. CDR3 in DNA: TGCGCCAGCAGCCCGTCAGGGGGGTCCTACGAGCAGTACGTC. Its protein is CASSPSGGSYEQYV.

The rearrangement joins TRBV7-2 to TRBJ2-5; 8 bases fit TRBD2. The CDR3 loop spans 18 amino acids. Trimming removed 8 bases from V and 0 bases from J; junction bases left unmatched: 17. Germline V gene sequence: CDR1 SGHTA, CDR2 FQGNSA. CDR3 in amino acids: CASELPRGSGGDQETQYF. For the CDR3, the DNA is TGTGCCAGCGAGTTACCCCGGGGCAGCGGGGGAGACCAAGAGACCCAGTACTTC.

The V gene is TRBV6-1, the J gene TRBJ1-2, with a weak D call TRBD1 (5 bases). Trimming pared 5 bases from V and 5 bases from J, leaving 21 bases between. The CDR3 is made up of 16 amino acids. Germline assignment: CDR1 MNHNS and CDR2 SASEGT. The CDR3 sequence is CASSYLPLAGPYGYTF. CDR3 coding DNA: TGTGCCAGCAGTTACCTCCCGTTGGCAGGGCCGTATGGCTACACCTTC.